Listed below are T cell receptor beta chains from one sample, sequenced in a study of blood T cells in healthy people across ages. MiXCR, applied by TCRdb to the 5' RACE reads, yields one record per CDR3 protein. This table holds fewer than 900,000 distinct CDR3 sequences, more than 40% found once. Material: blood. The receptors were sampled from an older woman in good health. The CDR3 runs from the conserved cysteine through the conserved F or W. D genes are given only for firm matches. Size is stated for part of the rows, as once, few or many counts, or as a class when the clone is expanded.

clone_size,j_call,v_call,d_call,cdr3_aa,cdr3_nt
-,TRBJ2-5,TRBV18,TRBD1,CASSLTGQANEQYF,TGTGCCAGCTCACTAACGGGACAGGCTAATGAGCAGTACTTC
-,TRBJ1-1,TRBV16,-,CASSQERGLEAFF,TGTGCCAGCAGCCAAGAACGGGGGTTGGAAGCTTTCTTT
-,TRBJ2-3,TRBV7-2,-,CASSDRGAHHTQYF,TGTGCCAGCAGCGACCGGGGGGCACACCATACGCAGTATTTT
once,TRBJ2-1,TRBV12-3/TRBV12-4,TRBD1,CASSTPGGGYNEQFF,TGTGCCAGCAGTACACCAGGGGGCGGCTACAATGAGCAGTTCTTC
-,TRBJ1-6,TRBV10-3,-,CAISEWDQGSPLHF,TGTGCCATCAGTGAGTGGGACCAGGGCTCACCCCTCCACTTT
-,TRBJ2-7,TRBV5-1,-,CASSLGLSPREQYF,TGCGCCAGCAGCTTGGGACTCTCCCCTCGGGAGCAGTACTTC
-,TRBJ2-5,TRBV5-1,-,CASSLRAGSKETQYF,TGCGCCAGCAGCTTGCGGGCAGGGTCAAAAGAGACCCAGTACTTC
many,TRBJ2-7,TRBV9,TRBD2,CASSGTGTSGSGEQYF,TGTGCCAGCAGCGGAACCGGGACTAGCGGGAGTGGCGAGCAGTACTTC
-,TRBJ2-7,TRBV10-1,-,CASSVVPSYEQYF,TGCGCCAGCAGTGTGGTACCTTCCTACGAGCAGTACTTC
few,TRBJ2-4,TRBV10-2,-,CASSYGAPKKNIQYF,TGCGCCAGCAGTTACGGCGCCCCTAAAAAAAACATTCAGTACTTC
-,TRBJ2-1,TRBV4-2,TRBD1,CASSSRDRDLNEQFF,TGTGCCAGCAGCTCCCGGGACAGGGATCTCAATGAGCAGTTCTTC
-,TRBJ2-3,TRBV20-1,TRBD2,CSAKKRMGGPGTDTQYF,TGCAGTGCTAAAAAGCGGATGGGAGGGCCGGGCACGGATACGCAGTATTTT
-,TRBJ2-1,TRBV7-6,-,CASSRELGHNEQFF,TGTGCCAGTAGCCGCGAACTTGGGCACAATGAGCAGTTCTTC
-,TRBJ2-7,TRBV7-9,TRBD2,CASSSVGGAYEQYF,TGTGCCAGCAGCTCCGTCGGGGGGGCCTACGAGCAGTACTTC
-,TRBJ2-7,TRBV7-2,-,CASSGRLVSHEQYF,TGTGCCAGCAGCGGCCGACTAGTATCCCACGAGCAGTACTTC
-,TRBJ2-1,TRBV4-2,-,CASSQLEGGSYYNEQFF,TGTGCCAGCAGCCAACTCGAGGGGGGGTCCTACTACAATGAGCAGTTCTTC
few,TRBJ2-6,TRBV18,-,CASSPPGRTLLGANVLTF,TGTGCCAGCTCACCACCGGGACGGACTCTTCTAGGGGCCAACGTCCTGACTTTC
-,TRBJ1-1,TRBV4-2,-,CASSHIDGEAFF,TGTGCCAGCAGCCACATAGACGGTGAAGCTTTCTTT
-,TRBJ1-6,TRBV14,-,CASSPGGTWNSSLHF,TGTGCCAGCAGCCCGGGTGGAACCTGGAATTCATCCCTCCACTTT
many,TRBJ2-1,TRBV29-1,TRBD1,CSVGQGGWNEQFF,TGCAGCGTGGGACAGGGGGGGTGGAATGAGCAGTTCTTC
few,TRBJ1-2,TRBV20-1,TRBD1,CSAPENRDRAMGGYTF,TGCAGTGCCCCAGAGAATCGGGACAGGGCGATGGGTGGCTACACCTTC
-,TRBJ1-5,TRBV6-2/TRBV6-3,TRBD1,CASTPFTGEGNQPQHF,TGTGCCAGCACCCCATTTACAGGGGAGGGTAATCAGCCCCAGCATTTT
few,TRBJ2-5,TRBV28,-,CASSPNPRTQYF,TGTGCCAGCAGTCCCAATCCACGGACCCAGTACTTC
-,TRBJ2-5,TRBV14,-,CASSQAASWGTQYF,TGTGCCAGCAGCCAAGCCGCGAGTTGGGGGACCCAGTACTTC
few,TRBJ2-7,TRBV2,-,CAGGRLTYEQYF,TGTGCCGGTGGTAGACTAACCTACGAGCAGTACTTC